This is a list of T cell receptor beta chains from one sample in a study of OX40 agonist ivuxolimab in advanced cancers. Sequencing used immunoSEQ multiplex PCR; TCRdb keeps in-frame clones, though not all of them. The sample consists of some 64,000 clones, more than 85% of them appearing once. This specimen consisted of CD4+ or CD8+ T cells sorted from blood, obtained in a trial of the OX40 agonist ivuxolimab. The origin of the receptors is an adult with an advanced solid tumor such as melanoma, head and neck, liver or kidney cancer. Both conserved end residues are trimmed from each CDR3. The order of the fields is J gene, V gene, CDR3 protein.

>TRBJ2-7|TRBV5-6
ASSLSPGTYEQY
>TRBJ1-2|TRBV5-6
ASRDDNYGYT
>TRBJ1-2|TRBV11-2
ASSLVTPGRPDYGYT
>TRBJ1-1|TRBV19
ASSASTGYTEAF
>TRBJ1-4|TRBV15
ATSSRGGTNEKLF
>TRBJ2-7|TRBV7-8
ASSSGQNYEQY
>TRBJ2-7|TRBV9
ASSAGTSGGDEQY
>TRBJ2-7|TRBV11-2
ASSLVVAGALEQY
>TRBJ1-1|TRBV7-7
ASSLEVNTEAF
>TRBJ2-7|TRBV2
ASRAGQGRTYEQY
>TRBJ1-1|TRBV9
ASSPNTITTGGAEAF
>TRBJ2-1|TRBV28
ASSLFDRDRRF
>TRBJ1-3|TRBV19
ASSWGNSGNTIY
>TRBJ2-2|TRBV27
ASISGGTGELF
>TRBJ2-1|TRBV4-1
ASSRDGTDEQF
>TRBJ1-5|TRBV7-2
ASSLEAFGGQPQH
>TRBJ1-1|TRBV5-5
ASSLNDAGTEAF
>TRBJ2-7|TRBV6-5
ASSEVLEQY
>TRBJ2-1|TRBV27
ASRPLAGGPGEQF
>TRBJ2-1|TRBV5-1
ASGQGVINEQF
>TRBJ2-7|TRBV6-5
ASSYGRDWAYEQY
>TRBJ2-3|TRBV27
ASSPAWTSGGTDTQY
>TRBJ2-2|TRBV14
ASSQESIFEGPNTGELF
>TRBJ1-2|TRBV6-5
ASKSDGFYGYT
>TRBJ2-7|TRBV4-1
ASSQGGYEQY
>TRBJ1-1|TRBV19
ASNGRRNTEAF
>TRBJ1-2|TRBV11-2
ARWHPRSCGYT
>TRBJ2-5|TRBV19
ASSPGPYQETQY
>TRBJ2-3|TRBV4-1
ASSRGPSTDTQY
>TRBJ2-7|TRBV6-5
ASSYSSLLRGYEQY
>TRBJ1-6|TRBV28
ATTGTGGSPLH
>TRBJ1-1|TRBV29-1
SVANTEAF
>TRBJ2-1|TRBV27
ASSLSAAIYNEQF
>TRBJ2-1|TRBV4-1
ASSETGGFEQF
>TRBJ1-2|TRBV15
ATSDRTGDRYGYT
>TRBJ2-7|TRBV10-3
AISEGPYYEQY
>TRBJ2-7|TRBV19
ASSIAGTGYEQY
>TRBJ1-4|TRBV23-1
ASRRRERRDEKLF
>TRBJ2-2|TRBV7-3
ASSSVSRAGELF
>TRBJ1-2|TRBV13
ASSSPEYGYT
>TRBJ2-2|TRBV27
ASRPLAVEGTGELF